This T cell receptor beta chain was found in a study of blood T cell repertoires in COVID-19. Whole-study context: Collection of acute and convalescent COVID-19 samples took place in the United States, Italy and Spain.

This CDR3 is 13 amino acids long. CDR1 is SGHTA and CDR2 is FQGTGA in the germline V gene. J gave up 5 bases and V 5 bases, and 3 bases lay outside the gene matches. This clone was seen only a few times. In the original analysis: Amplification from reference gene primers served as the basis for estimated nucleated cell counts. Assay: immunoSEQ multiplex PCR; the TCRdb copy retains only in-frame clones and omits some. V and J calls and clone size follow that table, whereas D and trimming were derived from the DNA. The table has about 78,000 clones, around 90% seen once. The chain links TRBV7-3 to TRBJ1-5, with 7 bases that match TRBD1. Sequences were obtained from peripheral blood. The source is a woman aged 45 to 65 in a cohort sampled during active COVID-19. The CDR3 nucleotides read TGTGCCAGCAGCCTTACAGGGGATCAGCCCCAGCATTTT. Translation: CASSLTGDQPQHF.